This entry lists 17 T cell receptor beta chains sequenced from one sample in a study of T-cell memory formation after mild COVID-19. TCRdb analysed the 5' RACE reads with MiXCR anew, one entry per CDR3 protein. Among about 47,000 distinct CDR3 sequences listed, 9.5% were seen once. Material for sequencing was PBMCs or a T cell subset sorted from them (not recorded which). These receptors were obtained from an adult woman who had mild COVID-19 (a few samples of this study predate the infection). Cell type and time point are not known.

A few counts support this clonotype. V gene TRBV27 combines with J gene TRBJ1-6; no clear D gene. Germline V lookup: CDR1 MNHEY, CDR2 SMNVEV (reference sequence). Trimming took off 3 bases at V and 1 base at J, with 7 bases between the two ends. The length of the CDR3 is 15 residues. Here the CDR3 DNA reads TGTGCCAGCAGTTTGGCAGGTTCCTATAATTCACCCCTCCACTTT. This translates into CASSLAGSYNSPLHF.

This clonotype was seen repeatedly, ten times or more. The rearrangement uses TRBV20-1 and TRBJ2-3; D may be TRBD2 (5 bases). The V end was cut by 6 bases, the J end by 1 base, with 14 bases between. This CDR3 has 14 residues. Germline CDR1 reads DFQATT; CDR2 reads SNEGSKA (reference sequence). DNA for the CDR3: TGCAGTGCCCTACAAGGCGGGCGCACAGATACGCAGTATTTT. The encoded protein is CSALQGGRTDTQYF.

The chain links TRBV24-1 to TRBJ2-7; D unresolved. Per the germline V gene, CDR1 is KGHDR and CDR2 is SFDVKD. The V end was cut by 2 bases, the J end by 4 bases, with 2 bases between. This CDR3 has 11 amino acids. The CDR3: CATSDSYEQYF. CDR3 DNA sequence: TGTGCCACCAGTGATTCTTACGAGCAGTACTTC.

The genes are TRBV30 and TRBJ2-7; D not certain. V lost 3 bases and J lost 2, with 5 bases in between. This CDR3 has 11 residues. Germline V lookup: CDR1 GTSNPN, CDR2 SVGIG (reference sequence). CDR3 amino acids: CAWRQAYEQYF. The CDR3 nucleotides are TGTGCCTGGAGGCAAGCCTACGAGCAGTACTTC.

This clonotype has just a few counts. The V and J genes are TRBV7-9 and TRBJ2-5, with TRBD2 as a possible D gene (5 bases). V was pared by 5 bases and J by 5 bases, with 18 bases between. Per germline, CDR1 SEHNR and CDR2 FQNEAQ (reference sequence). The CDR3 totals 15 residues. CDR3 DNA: TGTGCCAGCAGCCCCCAGGAGCGGTTGGTGGAGACCCAGTACTTC. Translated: CASSPQERLVETQYF.

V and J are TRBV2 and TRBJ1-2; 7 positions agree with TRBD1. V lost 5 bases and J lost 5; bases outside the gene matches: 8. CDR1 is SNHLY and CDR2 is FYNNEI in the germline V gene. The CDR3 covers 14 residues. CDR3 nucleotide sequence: TGTGCCAGCAGTCGAGGAGGGGGCGATTATGGCTACACCTTC. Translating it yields CASSRGGGDYGYTF.

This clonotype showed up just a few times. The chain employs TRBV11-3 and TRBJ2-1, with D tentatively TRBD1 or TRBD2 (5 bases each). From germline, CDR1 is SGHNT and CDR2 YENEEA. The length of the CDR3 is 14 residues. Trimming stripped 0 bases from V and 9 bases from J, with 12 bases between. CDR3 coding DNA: TGTGCCAGCAGCTTAGAGGGACCTAGGAGTGAGCAGTTCTTC. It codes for CASSLEGPRSEQFF.

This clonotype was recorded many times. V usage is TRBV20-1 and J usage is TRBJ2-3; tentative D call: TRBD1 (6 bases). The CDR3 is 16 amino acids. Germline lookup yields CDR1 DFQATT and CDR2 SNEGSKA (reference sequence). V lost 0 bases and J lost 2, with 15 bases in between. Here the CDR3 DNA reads TGCAGTGCTAGAGATAGGGGGACAAAACCCACAGATACGCAGTATTTT. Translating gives CSARDRGTKPTDTQYF.

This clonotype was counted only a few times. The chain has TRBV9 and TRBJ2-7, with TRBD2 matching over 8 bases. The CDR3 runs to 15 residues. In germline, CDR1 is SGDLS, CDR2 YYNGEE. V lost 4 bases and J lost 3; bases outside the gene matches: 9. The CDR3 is CASSTDAGGYYEQYF. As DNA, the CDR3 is TGTGCCAGCAGCACCGACGCGGGGGGTTACTACGAGCAGTACTTC.

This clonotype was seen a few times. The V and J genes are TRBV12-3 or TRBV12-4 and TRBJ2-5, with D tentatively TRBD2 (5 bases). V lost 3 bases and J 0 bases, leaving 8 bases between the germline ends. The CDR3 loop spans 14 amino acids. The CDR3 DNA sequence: TGTGCCAGCAGTTTTCCGGGAAACCAAGAGACCCAGTACTTC. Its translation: CASSFPGNQETQYF.

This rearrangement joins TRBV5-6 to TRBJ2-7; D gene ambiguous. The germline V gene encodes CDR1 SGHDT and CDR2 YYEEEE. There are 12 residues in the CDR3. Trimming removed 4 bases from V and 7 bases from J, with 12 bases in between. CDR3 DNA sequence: TGTGCCAGCAGCGGTAGCAGTGGTGAGCAGTACGTC. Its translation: CASSGSSGEQYV.

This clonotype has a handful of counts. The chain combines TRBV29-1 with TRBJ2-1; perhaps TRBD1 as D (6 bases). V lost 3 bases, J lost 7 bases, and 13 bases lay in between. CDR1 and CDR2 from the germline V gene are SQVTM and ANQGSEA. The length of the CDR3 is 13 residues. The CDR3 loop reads CSVEGRRGNEQFF. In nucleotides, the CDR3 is TGCAGCGTTGAGGGTCGCAGGGGTAATGAGCAGTTCTTC.

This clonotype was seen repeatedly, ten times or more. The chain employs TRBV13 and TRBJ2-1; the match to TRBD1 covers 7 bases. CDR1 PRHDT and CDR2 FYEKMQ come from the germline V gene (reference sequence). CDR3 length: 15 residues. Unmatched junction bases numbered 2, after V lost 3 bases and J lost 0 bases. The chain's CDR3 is CASSLRQGSYNEQFF. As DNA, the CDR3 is TGTGCCAGCAGCTTGAGACAGGGCTCCTACAATGAGCAGTTCTTC.

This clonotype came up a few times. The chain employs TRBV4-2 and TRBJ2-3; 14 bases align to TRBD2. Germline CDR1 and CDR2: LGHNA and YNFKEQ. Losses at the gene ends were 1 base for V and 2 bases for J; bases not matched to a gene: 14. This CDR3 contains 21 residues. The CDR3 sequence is CASSQVNPGTSGGTLTDTQYF. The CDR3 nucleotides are TGTGCCAGCAGCCAAGTAAACCCCGGGACTAGCGGGGGTACCCTCACAGATACGCAGTATTTT.

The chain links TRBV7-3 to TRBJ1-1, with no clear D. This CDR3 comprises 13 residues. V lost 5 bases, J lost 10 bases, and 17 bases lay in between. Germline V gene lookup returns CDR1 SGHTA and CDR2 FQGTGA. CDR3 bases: TGTGCCAGCAGCAAAGATGGGGATCAGCGAGCTTTCTTT. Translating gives CASSKDGDQRAFF.

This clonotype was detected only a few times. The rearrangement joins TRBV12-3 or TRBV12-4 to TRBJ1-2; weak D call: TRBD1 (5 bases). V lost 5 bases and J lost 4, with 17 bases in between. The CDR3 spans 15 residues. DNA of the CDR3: TGTGCCAGCAGTCCCAAACCTTTGGGGACCTATGGCTACACCTTC. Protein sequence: CASSPKPLGTYGYTF.

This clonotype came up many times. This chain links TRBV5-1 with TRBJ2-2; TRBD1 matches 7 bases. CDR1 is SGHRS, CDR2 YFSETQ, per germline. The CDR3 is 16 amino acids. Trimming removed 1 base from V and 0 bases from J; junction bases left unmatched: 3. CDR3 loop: CASSLSGTANTGELFF. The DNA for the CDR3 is TGCGCCAGCAGCTTGTCGGGGACAGCGAACACCGGGGAGCTGTTTTTT.